The clone carrying this T cell receptor (beta chain) was seen at least ten times. This sample was taken from a study of T cell repertoires in cytomegalovirus infection. V gave up 0 bases and J gave up 3 bases, with 5 bases separating them. The CDR3 has 13 residues. Germline loops: CDR1 SGHTA, CDR2 FQGNSA. TCRdb fed the reads into MiXCR, producing one record per CDR3 protein. The table includes 350,000 to 450,000 distinct CDR3 sequences, roughly 20% detected once. The clonotype comes from a human donor in good health (CMV status not recorded). Some clones in this sample may be carry-over from other donors' samples. The sample comprised PBMCs. The chain employs TRBV7-2 and TRBJ1-1, with a weak D call TRBD1 (5 bases). The DNA for the CDR3 is TGTGCCAGCAGCTTAGCGGGGGACACTGAAGCTTTCTTT. Protein sequence: CASSLAGDTEAFF.